The rows below give T cell receptor beta chains drawn from one sample of a study of beta chain features in type 1 diabetes. The data were produced by immunoSEQ multiplex PCR, yet TCRdb's version contains in-frame clones alone and is incomplete. The repertoire holds roughly 180,000 clones, with approximately 8.4% as singletons. The sample taken for sequencing was central memory CD4+ T cells from blood. These receptor sequences come from a man between 18 and 35 years old with type 1 diabetes. The CDR3 runs from the conserved cysteine through the conserved F or W. Each record gives: V gene, clone size, J gene, D gene, CDR3 DNA, CDR3 protein. D genes are given only for firm matches. The size field is filled for only some rows; it gives once, few, many or a size class.

V: TRBV5-1
size: -
J: TRBJ1-5
D: -
DNA: TGCGCCAGCAGCTTTAGTAATCAGCCCCAGCATTTT
CDR3: CASSFSNQPQHF

V: TRBV11-2
size: -
J: TRBJ2-7
D: -
DNA: TGTGCCAGCAGCATTAGCGATCGGCTTTACGAGCAGTACTTC
CDR3: CASSISDRLYEQYF

V: TRBV4-3
size: few
J: TRBJ1-6
D: -
DNA: TGCGCCAGCAGCCAAGATGAGAGGACAACGTATTCACCCCTCCACTTT
CDR3: CASSQDERTTYSPLHF

V: TRBV30
size: -
J: TRBJ2-5
D: TRBD2
DNA: TGTGCCTGGCACGCGGGGGGGGGCCAGTACTTC
CDR3: CAWHAGGGQYF

V: TRBV9
size: -
J: TRBJ2-7
D: TRBD1
DNA: TGTGCCAGCAGCCCCACCGGACAGGGGCGGGAGCAGTACTTC
CDR3: CASSPTGQGREQYF

V: TRBV4-2
size: -
J: TRBJ2-5
D: -
DNA: TGTGCCAGCAGCCAAGCGGGCAGGGCTGATCAAGAGACCCAGTACTTC
CDR3: CASSQAGRADQETQYF

V: TRBV27
size: few
J: TRBJ1-5
D: TRBD1
DNA: TGTGCCAGCAGTCAAGCTGACAGGGGCGGTCAGCCCCAGCATTTT
CDR3: CASSQADRGGQPQHF

V: TRBV28
size: -
J: TRBJ1-5
D: TRBD1
DNA: TGTGCCAGCAGCGGGTCGGGACAGGCCAATCAGCCCCAGCATTTT
CDR3: CASSGSGQANQPQHF

V: TRBV4-3
size: few
J: TRBJ1-6
D: -
DNA: TGCGCCAGCAGCCACGGGTTCTCCCTTAATAATTCACCCCTCCACTTT
CDR3: CASSHGFSLNNSPLHF

V: TRBV5-1
size: -
J: TRBJ2-2
D: -
DNA: TGCGCCAGCAGCTTGTATGAGGGCGGCACCGGGGAGCTGTTTTTT
CDR3: CASSLYEGGTGELFF

V: TRBV5-1
size: few
J: TRBJ2-2
D: TRBD1
DNA: TGCGCCAGCAGCTCCCTCCCGGGACAGGGGGCGCGGGGGGAGCTGTTTTTT
CDR3: CASSSLPGQGARGELFF

V: TRBV18
size: few
J: TRBJ1-6
D: -
DNA: TGTGCCAGCTCACGAGAGCAGGGGAATTCACCCCTCCACTTT
CDR3: CASSREQGNSPLHF

V: TRBV28
size: few
J: TRBJ2-7
D: -
DNA: TGTGCCAGCAGACCGACAGGAGACGAGCAGTACTTC
CDR3: CASRPTGDEQYF

V: TRBV21-1
size: few
J: TRBJ2-2
D: -
DNA: TGTGCCAGCAGCACAGAACTAGCGGGAGGGCCGAGTGCGAACACCGGGGAGCTGTTTTTT
CDR3: CASSTELAGGPSANTGELFF

V: TRBV30
size: -
J: TRBJ1-6
D: -
DNA: TGTGCCTGGAGTTCTTCCTATAATTCACCCCTCCACTTT
CDR3: CAWSSSYNSPLHF

V: TRBV4-3
size: -
J: TRBJ1-4
D: -
DNA: TGCGCCAGCAGCCCTCTAACGGGGAATAGGGAAAAACTGTTTTTT
CDR3: CASSPLTGNREKLFF

V: TRBV6-6
size: few
J: TRBJ2-2
D: TRBD2
DNA: TGTGCCAGCAGTAGCGGGGTACTCGGCGGGGAGCTGTTTTTT
CDR3: CASSSGVLGGELFF

V: TRBV5-4
size: -
J: TRBJ1-6
D: -
DNA: TGTGCCAGCAGCTTGGACGGTTCCTATAATTCACCCCTCCACTTT
CDR3: CASSLDGSYNSPLHF

V: TRBV29-1
size: many
J: TRBJ1-2
D: -
DNA: TGCAGCGTTGAAGAAGACGAGGGAACCTCTAATGGCTACACCTTC
CDR3: CSVEEDEGTSNGYTF

V: TRBV4-3
size: few
J: TRBJ1-6
D: TRBD1
DNA: TGCGCCAGCAGCCAAGGAGGACAGGTCCGAGGTTTAACTCGGTCACCCCTCCACTTT
CDR3: CASSQGGQVRGLTRSPLHF

V: TRBV28
size: few
J: TRBJ1-2
D: -
DNA: TGTGCCAGCAGGTCAGGGGCGACCTATGGCTACACCTTC
CDR3: CASRSGATYGYTF

V: TRBV6-6
size: few
J: TRBJ1-1
D: TRBD1
DNA: TGTGCCAGCGGGACAGGGAACACTGAAGCTTTCTTT
CDR3: CASGTGNTEAFF

V: TRBV9
size: few
J: TRBJ2-3
D: -
DNA: TGTGCCAGCAGCCCCATGGATACGCAGTATTTT
CDR3: CASSPMDTQYF

V: TRBV5-6
size: -
J: TRBJ2-5
D: TRBD2
DNA: TGTGCCAGCAGCGGAGGGGAGAAGGCGGGAGTCCAAGAGACCCAGTACTTC
CDR3: CASSGGEKAGVQETQYF

V: TRBV30
size: few
J: TRBJ1-3
D: -
DNA: TGTGCCGGCCGACAGGCTGGAAACACCATATATTTT
CDR3: CAGRQAGNTIYF

V: TRBV18
size: -
J: TRBJ2-5
D: -
DNA: TGTGCCAGCTCACCTGCAGGGGCCAAAGAGACCCAGTACTTC
CDR3: CASSPAGAKETQYF

V: TRBV30
size: few
J: TRBJ1-4
D: TRBD1
DNA: TGTGCCTGGAGTCCCACGGACAGGGATCTGTTTTTT
CDR3: CAWSPTDRDLFF

V: TRBV25-1
size: -
J: TRBJ1-5
D: TRBD1
DNA: TGTGCCAGCAGTCCCCAGGGGGTAGGGACTCAGCCCCAGCATTTT
CDR3: CASSPQGVGTQPQHF

V: TRBV6-5
size: -
J: TRBJ2-1
D: -
DNA: TGTGCCAGCAGTCGACAGGTGCAGTACAATGAGCAGTTCTTC
CDR3: CASSRQVQYNEQFF

V: TRBV5-4
size: -
J: TRBJ2-3
D: TRBD1
DNA: TGTGCCAGCAGCGGAGCGCCGGGACAGGGCACAGATACGCAGTATTTT
CDR3: CASSGAPGQGTDTQYF

V: TRBV27
size: few
J: TRBJ1-2
D: -
DNA: TGTGCCAGCAGTTTAAGGGGTTACGGCTACACCTTC
CDR3: CASSLRGYGYTF

V: TRBV19
size: few
J: TRBJ1-5
D: -
DNA: TGTGCCAGTAGTATAAATGGACCCGGGATGGATCAGCCCCAGCATTTT
CDR3: CASSINGPGMDQPQHF

V: TRBV5-1
size: -
J: TRBJ2-7
D: TRBD1
DNA: TGCGCCAGCAGCTTGGGGGGACAGGGGGCCGGCGAGCAGTACTTC
CDR3: CASSLGGQGAGEQYF

V: TRBV27
size: -
J: TRBJ2-7
D: -
DNA: TGTGCCAGGAGGGTCCCCTACGAGCAGTACTTC
CDR3: CARRVPYEQYF

V: TRBV18
size: -
J: TRBJ2-7
D: -
DNA: TGTGCCAGCTCACCACCCCGGCAGGGGCCCAGCTCCTACGAGCAGTACTTC
CDR3: CASSPPRQGPSSYEQYF

V: TRBV27
size: many
J: TRBJ2-7
D: TRBD2
DNA: TGTGCCAGCAGTTTAGGTACCGGACTAGGCTACGAGCAGTACTTC
CDR3: CASSLGTGLGYEQYF

V: TRBV27
size: -
J: TRBJ2-1
D: TRBD2
DNA: TGTGCCAGCAGTTTACGGGCTAGCGGGTACAATGAGCAGTTCTTC
CDR3: CASSLRASGYNEQFF

V: TRBV27
size: few
J: TRBJ1-5
D: -
DNA: TGTGCCAGCAGTCTAAAACGAGGGAGACCCCAGCATTTT
CDR3: CASSLKRGRPQHF

V: TRBV7-2
size: -
J: TRBJ2-7
D: TRBD1
DNA: TGTGCCAGCAGCTTAGCGGCAGGGGGTCAATACGAGCAGTACTTC
CDR3: CASSLAAGGQYEQYF

V: TRBV5-1
size: -
J: TRBJ2-3
D: TRBD2
DNA: TGCGCCAGCAGCTTCTTAAGCGGGAATGCAGATACGCAGTATTTT
CDR3: CASSFLSGNADTQYF

V: TRBV28
size: -
J: TRBJ2-3
D: -
DNA: TGTGCCAGCAGTTTCGGCGGGGCCAACACAGATACGCAGTATTTT
CDR3: CASSFGGANTDTQYF

V: TRBV7-6
size: -
J: TRBJ2-7
D: -
DNA: TGTGCCAGCAGCTTAGACAGGGGAGGCTACGAGCAGTACTTC
CDR3: CASSLDRGGYEQYF

V: TRBV11-2
size: few
J: TRBJ2-2
D: -
DNA: TGTGCCAGCAGCTTCATTCCGGGTGCCGGGGAGCTGTTTTTT
CDR3: CASSFIPGAGELFF

V: TRBV6-1
size: -
J: TRBJ1-1
D: -
DNA: TGTGCCAGCAGTGAAGCCTCGGGCAGGGGCAGCACTGAAGCTTTCTTT
CDR3: CASSEASGRGSTEAFF

V: TRBV5-1
size: -
J: TRBJ2-1
D: TRBD1
DNA: TGCGCCAGCAGCTTCGGGACAGGGGCCAATGAGCAGTTCTTC
CDR3: CASSFGTGANEQFF

V: TRBV7-2
size: -
J: TRBJ2-3
D: TRBD2
DNA: TGTGCCAGCAGCTTGGGACTAACAAGCACAGATACGCAGTATTTT
CDR3: CASSLGLTSTDTQYF

V: TRBV27
size: few
J: TRBJ2-1
D: TRBD2
DNA: TGTGCCAGCAGTTTTCCGGGACTAGGGAGCCATGAGCAGTTCTTC
CDR3: CASSFPGLGSHEQFF

V: TRBV5-1
size: -
J: TRBJ1-4
D: TRBD1
DNA: TGCGCCAGCAGACCCGGACAGGGGGGGGAAAAACTGTTTTTT
CDR3: CASRPGQGGEKLFF

V: TRBV28
size: few
J: TRBJ2-7
D: TRBD2
DNA: TGTGCCAGCAGTACACTAGCGGGAGGGTTCTACGAGCAGTACTTC
CDR3: CASSTLAGGFYEQYF

V: TRBV18
size: few
J: TRBJ2-5
D: -
DNA: TGTGCCAGCTCATCGACGGGAGTAGAGACCCAGTACTTC
CDR3: CASSSTGVETQYF

V: TRBV27
size: -
J: TRBJ2-5
D: TRBD2
DNA: TGTGCCAGCGGGAGTCCTAGCGGGGAGTACCAAGAGACCCAGTACTTC
CDR3: CASGSPSGEYQETQYF

V: TRBV7-6
size: few
J: TRBJ2-7
D: -
DNA: TGTGCCAGCAGCTTAGAGGGCGGGAATTTCCACGAGCAGTACTTC
CDR3: CASSLEGGNFHEQYF

V: TRBV10-2
size: few
J: TRBJ2-5
D: -
DNA: TGCGCCAGCAGGGGGGCCGGTGAGGGGACCCAGTACTTC
CDR3: CASRGAGEGTQYF

V: TRBV5-6
size: -
J: TRBJ2-3
D: -
DNA: TGTGCCAGCAGCTTGAATCTCCTAGATACGCAGTATTTT
CDR3: CASSLNLLDTQYF

V: TRBV29-1
size: -
J: TRBJ2-7
D: TRBD1
DNA: TGCAGCGTGGAAAAGAGGACAGGAAAGGGCCTCTACGAGCAGTACTTC
CDR3: CSVEKRTGKGLYEQYF

V: TRBV18
size: -
J: TRBJ1-3
D: -
DNA: TGTGCCAGCTCCTACGATATTGTCTCTGGAAACACCATATATTTT
CDR3: CASSYDIVSGNTIYF

V: TRBV2
size: -
J: TRBJ1-4
D: -
DNA: TGTGCCAGCAGCCGCCAACTGGAAAAACTGTTTTTT
CDR3: CASSRQLEKLFF

V: TRBV19
size: -
J: TRBJ1-6
D: -
DNA: TGTGCCAGTAAGGACAGCCCGAGCTCCTATAATTCACCCCTCCACTTT
CDR3: CASKDSPSSYNSPLHF

V: TRBV27
size: few
J: TRBJ2-5
D: -
DNA: TGTGCCAGCAGCCATCTTGCCAGGGGCCCTGTCCAAGAGACCCAGTACTTC
CDR3: CASSHLARGPVQETQYF